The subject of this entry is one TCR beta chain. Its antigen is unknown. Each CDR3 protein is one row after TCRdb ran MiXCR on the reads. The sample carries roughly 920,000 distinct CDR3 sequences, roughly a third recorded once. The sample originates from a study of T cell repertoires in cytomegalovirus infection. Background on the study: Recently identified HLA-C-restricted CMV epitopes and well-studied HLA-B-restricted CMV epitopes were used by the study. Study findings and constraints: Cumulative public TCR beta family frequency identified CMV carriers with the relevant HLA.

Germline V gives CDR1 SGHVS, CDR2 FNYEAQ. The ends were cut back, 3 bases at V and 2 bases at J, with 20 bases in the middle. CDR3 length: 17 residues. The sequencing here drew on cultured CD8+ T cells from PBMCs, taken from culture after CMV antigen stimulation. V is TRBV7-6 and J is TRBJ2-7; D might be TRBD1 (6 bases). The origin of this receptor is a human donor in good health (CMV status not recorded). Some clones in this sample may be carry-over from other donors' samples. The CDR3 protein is CASSFYWDTHWAYEQYF. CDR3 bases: TGTGCCAGCAGCTTTTACTGGGACACCCACTGGGCCTACGAGCAGTACTTC. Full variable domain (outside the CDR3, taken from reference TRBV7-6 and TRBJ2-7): GAGVSQSPRYKVTKRGQDVALRCDPISGHVSLYWYRQALGQGPEFLTYFNYEAQQDKSGLPNDRFSAERPEGSISTLTIQRTEQRDSAMYRCASSFYWDTHWAYEQYFGPGTRLTVT.